This TCR beta chain emerged from a study of Graves' ophthalmopathy and Graves' hyperthyroidism. A note on this clonotype: As yet, its antigen is unknown.

Other autoimmune diseases, uncontrolled infections, pregnancy or lactation led to the exclusion of patients. Diagnoses were established from clinical symptoms, serum thyroxine, TRAb, thyroid ultrasound and orbital computed tomography. Study-wide points: Distinction of ophthalmopathy from stable hyperthyroidism by a 13-signature model reached roughly 87% sensitivity and approximately 80% specificity.

Amplification from RNA transcripts yielded the TCR beta CDR3 regions. After a first-round RT-PCR with HTBI primers, a second-round multiplex PCR was run. TCRdb reprocessed the multiplex PCR reads with MiXCR, giving one entry per CDR3 protein. The sample has about 1.1 million distinct CDR3 sequences, about 40% seen once. V lost 8 bases and J lost 2; bases outside the gene matches: 15. The germline V gene encodes CDR1 SQVTM and CDR2 ANQGSEA. The CDR3 loop spans 15 amino acids. Specimen: peripheral blood or thyroid tissue (not recorded which). The TCR was taken from an adult man with Graves' hyperthyroidism. The chain joins TRBV29-1 to TRBJ2-7; 7 positions match TRBD1. The CDR3 protein is CSLYNRDRKTYEQYF. The CDR3 nucleotides are TGCAGCTTATACAACCGGGACAGAAAAACCTACGAGCAGTACTTC.